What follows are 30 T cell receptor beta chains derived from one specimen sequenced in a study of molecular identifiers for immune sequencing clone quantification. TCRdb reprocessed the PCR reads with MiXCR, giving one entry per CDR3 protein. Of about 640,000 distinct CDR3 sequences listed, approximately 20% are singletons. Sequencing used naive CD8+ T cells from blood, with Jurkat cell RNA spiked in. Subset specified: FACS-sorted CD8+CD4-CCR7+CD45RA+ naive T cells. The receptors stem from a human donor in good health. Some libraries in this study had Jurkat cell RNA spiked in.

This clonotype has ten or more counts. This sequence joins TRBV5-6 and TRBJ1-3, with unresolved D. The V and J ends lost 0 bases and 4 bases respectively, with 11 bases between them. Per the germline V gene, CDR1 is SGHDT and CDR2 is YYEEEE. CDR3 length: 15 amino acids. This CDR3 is CASSLDRSLGNTIYF. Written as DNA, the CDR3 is TGTGCCAGCAGCTTGGATCGGAGCCTCGGAAACACCATATATTTT.

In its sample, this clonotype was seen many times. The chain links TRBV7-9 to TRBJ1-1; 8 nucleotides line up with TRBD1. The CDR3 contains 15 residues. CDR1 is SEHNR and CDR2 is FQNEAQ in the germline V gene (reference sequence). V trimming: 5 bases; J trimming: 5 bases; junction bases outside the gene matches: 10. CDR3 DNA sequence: TGTGCCAGCAGCCAAGGACAGGGCCTTAAAACTGAAGCTTTCTTT. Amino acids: CASSQGQGLKTEAFF.

The CDR3 DNA reads as TGTGCCAGCAGCCTAGGGCTAGCGGGAGAGGGTGAGCAGTTCTTC. This sequence encodes CASSLGLAGEGEQFF. The J gene is TRBJ2-1, the V gene TRBV7-6; 10 positions match TRBD2. The length of the CDR3 is 15 residues. Looked up from germline, CDR1 is SGHVS and CDR2 is FNYEAQ. V lost 5 bases, J lost 9 bases, and 10 bases stayed unmatched. The variable domain in full, with the rest retrieved from reference TRBV7-6 and TRBJ2-1, is GAGVSQSPRYKVTKRGQDVALRCDPISGHVSLYWYRQALGQGPEFLTYFNYEAQQDKSGLPNDRFSAERPEGSISTLTIQRTEQRDSAMYRCASSLGLAGEGEQFFGPGTRLTVL.

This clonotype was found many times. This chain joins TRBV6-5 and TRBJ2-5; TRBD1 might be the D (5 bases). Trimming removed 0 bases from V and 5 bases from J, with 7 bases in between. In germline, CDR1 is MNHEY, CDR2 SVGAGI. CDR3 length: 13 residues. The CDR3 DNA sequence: TGTGCCAGCAGTTACTCAGCAGGGGAGACCCAGTACTTC. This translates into CASSYSAGETQYF.

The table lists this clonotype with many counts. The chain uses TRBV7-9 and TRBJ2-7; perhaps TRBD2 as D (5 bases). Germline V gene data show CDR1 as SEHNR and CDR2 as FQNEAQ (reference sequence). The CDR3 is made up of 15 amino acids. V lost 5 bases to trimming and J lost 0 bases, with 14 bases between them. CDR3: CASSPGVLNSYEQYF. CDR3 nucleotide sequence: TGTGCCAGCAGCCCCGGGGTATTGAACTCCTACGAGCAGTACTTC.

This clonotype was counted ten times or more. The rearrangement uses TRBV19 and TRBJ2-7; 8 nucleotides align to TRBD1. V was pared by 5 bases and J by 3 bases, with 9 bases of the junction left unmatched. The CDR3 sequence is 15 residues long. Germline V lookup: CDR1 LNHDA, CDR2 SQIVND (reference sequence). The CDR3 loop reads CASSAAGGSGYEQYF. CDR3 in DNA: TGTGCCAGTAGTGCAGCAGGGGGCTCCGGCTACGAGCAGTACTTC.

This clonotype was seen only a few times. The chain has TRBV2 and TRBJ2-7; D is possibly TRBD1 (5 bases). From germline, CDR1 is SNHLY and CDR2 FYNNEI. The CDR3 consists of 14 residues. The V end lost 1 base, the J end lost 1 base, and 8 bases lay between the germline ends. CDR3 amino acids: CASSEGTPSYEQYF. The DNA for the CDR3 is TGTGCCAGCAGTGAAGGGACACCTTCCTACGAGCAGTACTTC.

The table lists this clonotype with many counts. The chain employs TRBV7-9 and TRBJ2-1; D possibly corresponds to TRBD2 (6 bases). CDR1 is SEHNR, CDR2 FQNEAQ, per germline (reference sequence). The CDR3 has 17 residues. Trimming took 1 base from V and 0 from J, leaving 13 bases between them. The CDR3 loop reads CASSLVPGVYSYNEQFF. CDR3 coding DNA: TGTGCCAGCAGCTTAGTTCCGGGGGTCTACTCCTACAATGAGCAGTTCTTC. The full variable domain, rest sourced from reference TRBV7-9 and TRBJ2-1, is DTGVSQNPRHKITKRGQNVTFRCDPISEHNRLYWYRQTLGQGPEFLTYFQNEAQLEKSRLLSDRFSAERPKGSFSTLEIQRTEQGDSAMYLCASSLVPGVYSYNEQFFGPGTRLTVL.

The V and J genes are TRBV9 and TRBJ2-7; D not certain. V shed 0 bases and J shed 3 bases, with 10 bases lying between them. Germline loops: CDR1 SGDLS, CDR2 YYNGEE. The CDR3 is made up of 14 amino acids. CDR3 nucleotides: TGTGCCAGCAGCGTAGAGGCCCTGGACTACGAGCAGTACTTC. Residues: CASSVEALDYEQYF.

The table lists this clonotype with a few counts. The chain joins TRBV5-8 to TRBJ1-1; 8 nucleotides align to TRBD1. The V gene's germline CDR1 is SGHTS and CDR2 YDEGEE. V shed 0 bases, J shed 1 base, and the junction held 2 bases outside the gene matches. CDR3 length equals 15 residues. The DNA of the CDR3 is TGTGCCAGCAGCTTGGGCAGGGGGCGGAACACTGAAGCTTTCTTT. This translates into CASSLGRGRNTEAFF.

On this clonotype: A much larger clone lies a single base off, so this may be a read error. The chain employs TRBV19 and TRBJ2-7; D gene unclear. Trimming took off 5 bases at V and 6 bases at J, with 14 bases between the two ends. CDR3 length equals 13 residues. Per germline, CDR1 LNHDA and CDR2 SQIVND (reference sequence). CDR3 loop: CASSLGSLREQYF. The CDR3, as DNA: TGTGCCAGTAGTCTCGGAAGTTTGCGCGAGCAGTACTTC.

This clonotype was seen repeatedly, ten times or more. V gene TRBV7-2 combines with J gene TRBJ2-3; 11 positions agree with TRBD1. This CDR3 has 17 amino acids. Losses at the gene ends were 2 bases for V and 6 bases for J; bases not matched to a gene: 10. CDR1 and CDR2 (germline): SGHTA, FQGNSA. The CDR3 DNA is TGTGCCAGCAGCTTATTTCCAGGACAGGGGGCGTTGGATACGCAGTATTTT. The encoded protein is CASSLFPGQGALDTQYF.

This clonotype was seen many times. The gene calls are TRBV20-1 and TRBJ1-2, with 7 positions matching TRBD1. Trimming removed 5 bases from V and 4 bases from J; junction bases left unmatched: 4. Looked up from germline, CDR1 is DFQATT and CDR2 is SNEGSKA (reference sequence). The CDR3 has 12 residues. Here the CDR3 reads CSAHGQVYGYTF. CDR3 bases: TGCAGTGCTCATGGACAGGTCTATGGCTACACCTTC.

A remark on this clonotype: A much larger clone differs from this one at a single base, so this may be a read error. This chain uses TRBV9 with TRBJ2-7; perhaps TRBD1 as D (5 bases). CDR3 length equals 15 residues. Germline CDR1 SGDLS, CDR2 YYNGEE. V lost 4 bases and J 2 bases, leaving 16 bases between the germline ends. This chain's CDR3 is CASSLVTDTAYEQYF. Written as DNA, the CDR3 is TGTGCCAGCAGCCTAGTTACGGACACAGCCTACGAGCAGTACTTC.

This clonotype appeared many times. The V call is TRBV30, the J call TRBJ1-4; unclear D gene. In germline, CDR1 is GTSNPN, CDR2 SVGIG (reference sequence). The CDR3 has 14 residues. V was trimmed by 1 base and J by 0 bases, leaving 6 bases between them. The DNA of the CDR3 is TGTGCCTGGAGTGAGGGAGCAACTAATGAAAAACTGTTTTTT. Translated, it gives CAWSEGATNEKLFF.

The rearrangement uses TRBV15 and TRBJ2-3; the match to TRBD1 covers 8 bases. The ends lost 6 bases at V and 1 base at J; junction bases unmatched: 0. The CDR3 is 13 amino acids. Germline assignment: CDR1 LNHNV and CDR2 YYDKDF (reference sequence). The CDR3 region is CATRDRGTDTQYF. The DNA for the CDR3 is TGTGCCACCAGGGACAGGGGCACAGATACGCAGTATTTT.

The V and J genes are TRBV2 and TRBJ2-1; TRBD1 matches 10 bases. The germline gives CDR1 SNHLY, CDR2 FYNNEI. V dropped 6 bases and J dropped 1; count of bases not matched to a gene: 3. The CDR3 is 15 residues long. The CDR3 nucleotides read TGTGCCAGCAGGGACAGGGGGAGGTCCTACAATGAGCAGTTCTTC. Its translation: CASRDRGRSYNEQFF.

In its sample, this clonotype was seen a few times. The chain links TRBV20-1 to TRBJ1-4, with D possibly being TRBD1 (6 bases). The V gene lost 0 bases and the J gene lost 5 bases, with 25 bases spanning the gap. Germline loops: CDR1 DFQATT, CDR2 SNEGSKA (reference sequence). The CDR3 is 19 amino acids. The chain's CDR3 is CSARDQGLGEALINEKLFF. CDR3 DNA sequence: TGCAGTGCTAGAGATCAGGGGTTGGGGGAAGCTTTAATCAATGAAAAACTGTTTTTT.

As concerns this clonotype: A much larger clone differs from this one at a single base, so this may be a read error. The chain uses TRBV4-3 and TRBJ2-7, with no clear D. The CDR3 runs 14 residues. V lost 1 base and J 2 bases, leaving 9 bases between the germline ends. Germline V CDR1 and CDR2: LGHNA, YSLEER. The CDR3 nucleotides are TGCGCCAGCAGCCAAGGTGCAACCACCTACGAGCAGTACTTC. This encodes CASSQGATTYEQYF.

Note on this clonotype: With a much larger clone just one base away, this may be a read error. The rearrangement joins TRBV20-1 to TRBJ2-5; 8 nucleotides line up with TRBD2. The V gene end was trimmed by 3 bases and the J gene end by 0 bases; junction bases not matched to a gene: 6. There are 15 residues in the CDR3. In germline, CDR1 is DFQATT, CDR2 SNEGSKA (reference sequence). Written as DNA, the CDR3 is TGCAGTGCTAGCGGGAGGGAGTGGTACCAAGAGACCCAGTACTTC. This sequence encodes CSASGREWYQETQYF.

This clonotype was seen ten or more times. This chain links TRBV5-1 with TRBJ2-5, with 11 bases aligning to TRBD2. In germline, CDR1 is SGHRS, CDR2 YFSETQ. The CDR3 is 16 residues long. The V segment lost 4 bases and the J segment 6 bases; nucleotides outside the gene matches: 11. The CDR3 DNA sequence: TGCGCCAGCAGCCAATCCGGTACTAGCGGGAGTCAGACCCAGTACTTC. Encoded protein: CASSQSGTSGSQTQYF.

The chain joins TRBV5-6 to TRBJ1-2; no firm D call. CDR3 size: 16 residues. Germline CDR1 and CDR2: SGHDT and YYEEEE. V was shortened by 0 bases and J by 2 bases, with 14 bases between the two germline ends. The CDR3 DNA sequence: TGTGCCAGCAGCTTGGTTACCTCCCAACAAAACTATGGCTACACCTTC. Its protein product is CASSLVTSQQNYGYTF. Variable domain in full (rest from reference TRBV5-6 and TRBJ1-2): DAGVTQSPTHLIKTRGQQVTLRCSPKSGHDTVSWYQQALGQGPQFIFQYYEEEERQRGNFPDRFSGHQFPNYSSELNVNALLLGDSALYLCASSLVTSQQNYGYTFGSGTRLTVV.

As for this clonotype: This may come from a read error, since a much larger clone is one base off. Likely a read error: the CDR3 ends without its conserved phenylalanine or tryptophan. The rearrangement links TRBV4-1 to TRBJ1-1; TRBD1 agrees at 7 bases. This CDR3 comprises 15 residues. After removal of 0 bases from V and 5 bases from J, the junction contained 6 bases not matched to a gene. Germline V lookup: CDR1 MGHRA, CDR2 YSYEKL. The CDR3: CASSQDTGVETEAFY. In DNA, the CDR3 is TGCGCCAGCAGCCAAGATACAGGGGTGGAGACTGAAGCTTTCTAT.

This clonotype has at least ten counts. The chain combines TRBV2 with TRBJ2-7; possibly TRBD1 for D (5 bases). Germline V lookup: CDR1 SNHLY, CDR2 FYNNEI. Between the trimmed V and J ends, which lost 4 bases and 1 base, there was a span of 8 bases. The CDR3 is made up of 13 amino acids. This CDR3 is CASSGGVSYEQYF. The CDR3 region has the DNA TGTGCCAGCAGTGGGGGCGTGTCCTACGAGCAGTACTTC.

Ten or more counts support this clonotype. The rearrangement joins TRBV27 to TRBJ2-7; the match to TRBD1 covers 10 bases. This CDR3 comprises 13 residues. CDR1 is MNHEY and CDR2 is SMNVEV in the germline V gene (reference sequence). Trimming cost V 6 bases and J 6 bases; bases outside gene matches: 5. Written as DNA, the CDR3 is TGTGCCAGCAGCCCGGGACAGGGGTTCGAGCAGTACTTC. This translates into CASSPGQGFEQYF.

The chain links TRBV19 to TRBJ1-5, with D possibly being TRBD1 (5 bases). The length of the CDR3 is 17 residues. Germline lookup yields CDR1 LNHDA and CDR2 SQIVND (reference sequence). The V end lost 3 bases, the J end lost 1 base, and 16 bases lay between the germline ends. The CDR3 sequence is CASSMVGGRASNQPQHF. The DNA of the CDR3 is TGTGCCAGTAGTATGGTTGGTGGCAGGGCCAGCAATCAGCCCCAGCATTTT.

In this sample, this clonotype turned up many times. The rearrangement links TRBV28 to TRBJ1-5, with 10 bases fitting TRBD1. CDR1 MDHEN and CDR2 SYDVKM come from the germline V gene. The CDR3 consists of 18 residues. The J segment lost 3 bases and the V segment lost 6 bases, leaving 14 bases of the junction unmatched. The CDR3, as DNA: TGTGCCAGCAGCCCTTTCGACAGGGGGCTCTACCCCAATCAGCCCCAGCATTTT. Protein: CASSPFDRGLYPNQPQHF.

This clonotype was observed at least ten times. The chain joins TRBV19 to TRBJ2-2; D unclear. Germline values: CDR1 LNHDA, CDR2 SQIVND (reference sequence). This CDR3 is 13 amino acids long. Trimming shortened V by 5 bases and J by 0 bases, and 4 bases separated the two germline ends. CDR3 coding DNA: TGTGCCAGTAGTGAATCGAACACCGGGGAGCTGTTTTTT. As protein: CASSESNTGELFF.

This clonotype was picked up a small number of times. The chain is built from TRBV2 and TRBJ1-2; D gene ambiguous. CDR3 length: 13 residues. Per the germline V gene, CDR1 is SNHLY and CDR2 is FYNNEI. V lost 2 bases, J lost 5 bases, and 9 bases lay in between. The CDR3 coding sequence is TGTGCCAGCAGTGAAAGCACAGTTTATGGCTACACCTTC. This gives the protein CASSESTVYGYTF.

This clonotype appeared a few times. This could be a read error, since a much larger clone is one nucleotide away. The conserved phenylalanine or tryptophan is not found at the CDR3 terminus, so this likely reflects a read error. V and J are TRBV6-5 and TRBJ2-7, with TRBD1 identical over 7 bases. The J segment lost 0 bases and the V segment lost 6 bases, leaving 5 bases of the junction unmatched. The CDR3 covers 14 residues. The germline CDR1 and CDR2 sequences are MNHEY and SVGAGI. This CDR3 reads CASSYGTASYEQYL. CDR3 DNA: TGTGCCAGCAGCTACGGGACAGCCTCCTACGAGCAGTACCTC.